Listed below are T cell receptor beta chains from one sample, sequenced in a study of a mutant IDH1 vaccine in newly diagnosed glioma. The data were produced by immunoSEQ multiplex PCR, yet TCRdb's version contains in-frame clones alone and is incomplete. This table holds roughly 120,000 clones, around four fifths found once. No antigen has been identified for these receptors. The sequencing here drew on PBMCs, taken from a glioma patient whose treatment included an IDH1 peptide vaccine. The receptors originated from a man between 40 and 49 years old with glioma. Both conserved end residues are part of each CDR3. D genes are given only for firm matches. The size field is filled for only some rows; it gives once, few, many or a size class.

CDR3 length: 15
D gene: TRBD2
J gene: TRBJ2-1
V gene: TRBV4-1
clone size: -
CDR3 protein: CASSQEEAGAYEQFF
CDR3 DNA: TGCGCCAGCAGCCAAGAAGAAGCGGGGGCTTATGAGCAGTTCTTC

CDR3 length: 17
D gene: -
J gene: TRBJ1-3
V gene: TRBV9
clone size: -
CDR3 protein: CASSVATGAPSGNTIYF
CDR3 DNA: TGTGCCAGCAGCGTAGCAACAGGAGCCCCCTCTGGAAACACCATATATTTT

CDR3 length: 21
D gene: TRBD2
J gene: TRBJ2-1
V gene: TRBV14
clone size: few
CDR3 protein: CASSQEWFGGLPASGINEQFF
CDR3 DNA: TGTGCCAGCAGCCAAGAATGGTTTGGGGGTCTACCGGCCAGCGGGATCAATGAGCAGTTCTTC

CDR3 length: 15
D gene: -
J gene: TRBJ1-2
V gene: TRBV19
clone size: -
CDR3 protein: CASTHSGRKGYGYTF
CDR3 DNA: TGTGCCAGTACCCATAGCGGGAGGAAGGGCTATGGCTACACCTTC

CDR3 length: 14
D gene: -
J gene: TRBJ2-5
V gene: TRBV6-5
clone size: -
CDR3 protein: CASSYQGAGETQYF
CDR3 DNA: TGTGCCAGCAGTTACCAAGGGGCTGGAGAGACCCAGTACTTC

CDR3 length: 18
D gene: TRBD2
J gene: TRBJ2-1
V gene: TRBV18
clone size: -
CDR3 protein: CASSLRRLAGGPYNEQFF
CDR3 DNA: TGTGCCAGCTCACTCAGACGGCTAGCGGGAGGGCCCTACAATGAGCAGTTCTTC

CDR3 length: 12
D gene: -
J gene: TRBJ2-1
V gene: TRBV7-9
clone size: -
CDR3 protein: CACGPSYNEQFF
CDR3 DNA: TGTGCGTGCGGGCCCTCCTACAATGAGCAGTTCTTC

CDR3 length: 16
D gene: TRBD1
J gene: TRBJ1-5
V gene: TRBV7-2
clone size: -
CDR3 protein: CASSLAAWTGNQPQHF
CDR3 DNA: TGTGCCAGCAGCTTAGCGGCCTGGACAGGAAATCAGCCCCAGCATTTT

CDR3 length: 13
D gene: -
J gene: TRBJ2-2
V gene: TRBV7-2
clone size: -
CDR3 protein: CASSSPNTGELFF
CDR3 DNA: TGTGCCAGCAGCTCCCCCAACACCGGGGAGCTGTTTTTT

CDR3 length: 13
D gene: -
J gene: TRBJ1-2
V gene: TRBV30
clone size: -
CDR3 protein: CAWSTQGVGGYTF
CDR3 DNA: TGTGCCTGGAGTACCCAGGGTGTCGGAGGCTACACCTTC

CDR3 length: 14
D gene: TRBD1
J gene: TRBJ2-4
V gene: TRBV19
clone size: -
CDR3 protein: CASSVAGGSYIQYF
CDR3 DNA: TGTGCCAGTAGTGTCGCAGGGGGTTCGTACATTCAGTACTTC

CDR3 length: 16
D gene: TRBD1
J gene: TRBJ2-4
V gene: TRBV7-2
clone size: few
CDR3 protein: CASSPRAGQGRDIQYF
CDR3 DNA: TGTGCCAGCAGCCCCAGAGCGGGACAGGGGCGGGACATTCAGTACTTC

CDR3 length: 18
D gene: TRBD1
J gene: TRBJ1-1
V gene: TRBV5-4
clone size: -
CDR3 protein: CASSSPDRVTLPNTEAFF
CDR3 DNA: TGTGCCAGCAGCTCCCCCGACAGGGTAACCTTACCTAACACTGAAGCTTTCTTT

CDR3 length: 14
D gene: -
J gene: TRBJ2-3
V gene: TRBV14
clone size: -
CDR3 protein: CASSQDFQGLTQYF
CDR3 DNA: TGTGCCAGCAGCCAAGATTTCCAGGGGTTAACGCAGTATTTT

CDR3 length: 14
D gene: -
J gene: TRBJ1-6
V gene: TRBV6-5
clone size: -
CDR3 protein: CASTGQLPNSPLHF
CDR3 DNA: TGTGCCAGCACCGGACAGCTTCCTAATTCACCCCTCCACTTT

CDR3 length: 14
D gene: -
J gene: TRBJ1-2
V gene: TRBV30
clone size: -
CDR3 protein: CAWSVLGVVGGYTF
CDR3 DNA: TGTGCCTGGAGTGTACTAGGGGTCGTGGGGGGCTACACCTTC

CDR3 length: 14
D gene: -
J gene: TRBJ2-7
V gene: TRBV5-1
clone size: once
CDR3 protein: CASSFSGATYEQYF
CDR3 DNA: TGCGCCAGCAGCTTTAGCGGCGCCACCTACGAGCAGTACTTC

CDR3 length: 14
D gene: TRBD1
J gene: TRBJ2-7
V gene: TRBV5-1
clone size: -
CDR3 protein: CASSPRDRAYEQYF
CDR3 DNA: TGCGCCAGCAGCCCGCGGGACAGGGCCTACGAGCAGTACTTC

CDR3 length: 12
D gene: TRBD1
J gene: TRBJ2-7
V gene: TRBV5-4
clone size: -
CDR3 protein: CASSLGGQEQYF
CDR3 DNA: TGTGCCAGCAGCTTGGGGGGACAGGAGCAGTACTTC

CDR3 length: 14
D gene: -
J gene: TRBJ1-2
V gene: TRBV5-1
clone size: once
CDR3 protein: CASSLEGADYGYTF
CDR3 DNA: TGCGCCAGCAGCTTGGAGGGAGCAGACTATGGCTACACCTTC

CDR3 length: 14
D gene: -
J gene: TRBJ2-4
V gene: TRBV30
clone size: once
CDR3 protein: CAWSVGGGGNIQYF
CDR3 DNA: TGTGCCTGGAGTGTAGGGGGGGGCGGAAACATTCAGTACTTC

CDR3 length: 15
D gene: -
J gene: TRBJ1-2
V gene: TRBV5-4
clone size: once
CDR3 protein: CASSLDRGPGYGYTF
CDR3 DNA: TGTGCCAGCAGCTTGGATAGGGGCCCGGGCTATGGCTACACCTTC

CDR3 length: 16
D gene: TRBD1
J gene: TRBJ2-3
V gene: TRBV10-3
clone size: -
CDR3 protein: CAISELDRAGADTQYF
CDR3 DNA: TGTGCCATCAGTGAGTTGGACAGGGCAGGGGCAGATACGCAGTATTTT

CDR3 length: 16
D gene: TRBD2
J gene: TRBJ2-2
V gene: TRBV5-6
clone size: -
CDR3 protein: CASSLRTSGYIGELFF
CDR3 DNA: TGTGCCAGCAGCTTGAGGACTAGCGGGTATATCGGGGAGCTGTTTTTT

CDR3 length: 16
D gene: -
J gene: TRBJ1-3
V gene: TRBV7-9
clone size: -
CDR3 protein: CASSAEEVMWGNTIYF
CDR3 DNA: TGTGCCAGCAGCGCCGAGGAGGTGATGTGGGGAAACACCATATATTTT

CDR3 length: 16
D gene: TRBD2
J gene: TRBJ2-3
V gene: TRBV7-2
clone size: few
CDR3 protein: CASSFPTSGRINTQYF
CDR3 DNA: TGTGCCAGCAGCTTCCCAACTAGCGGGAGAATAAATACGCAGTATTTT

CDR3 length: 17
D gene: -
J gene: TRBJ1-3
V gene: TRBV18
clone size: -
CDR3 protein: CASSPLEGQSSGNTIYF
CDR3 DNA: TGTGCCAGCTCACCCCTAGAAGGACAGAGCTCTGGAAACACCATATATTTT

CDR3 length: 14
D gene: TRBD1
J gene: TRBJ1-6
V gene: TRBV4-2
clone size: -
CDR3 protein: CASSQGQGVPPLHF
CDR3 DNA: TGTGCCAGCAGCCAAGGACAGGGGGTGCCACCCCTCCACTTT

CDR3 length: 13
D gene: -
J gene: TRBJ1-3
V gene: TRBV14
clone size: -
CDR3 protein: CASTTSPANTIYF
CDR3 DNA: TGTGCCAGCACCACCTCTCCGGCGAACACCATATATTTT

CDR3 length: 12
D gene: TRBD1
J gene: TRBJ1-1
V gene: TRBV7-9
clone size: -
CDR3 protein: CASSLADRAAFF
CDR3 DNA: TGTGCCAGCAGCTTAGCGGACAGGGCAGCTTTCTTT

CDR3 length: 12
D gene: -
J gene: TRBJ2-1
V gene: TRBV10-3
clone size: -
CDR3 protein: CATRSGDYEQFF
CDR3 DNA: TGTGCCACCCGATCTGGGGACTATGAGCAGTTCTTC

CDR3 length: 17
D gene: TRBD2
J gene: TRBJ2-5
V gene: TRBV4-2
clone size: -
CDR3 protein: CASSQEGSSGGQETQYF
CDR3 DNA: TGTGCCAGCAGCCAAGAGGGTTCTAGCGGGGGCCAAGAGACCCAGTACTTC

CDR3 length: 14
D gene: -
J gene: TRBJ2-2
V gene: TRBV19
clone size: -
CDR3 protein: CASSIDQGTGELFF
CDR3 DNA: TGTGCCAGTAGTATAGATCAGGGTACCGGGGAGCTGTTTTTT

CDR3 length: 17
D gene: TRBD1
J gene: TRBJ1-2
V gene: TRBV11-2
clone size: -
CDR3 protein: CASSHVKNRGSNYGYTF
CDR3 DNA: TGTGCCAGCAGCCATGTTAAAAACAGGGGGTCTAACTATGGCTACACCTTC

CDR3 length: 15
D gene: -
J gene: TRBJ1-1
V gene: TRBV6-5
clone size: -
CDR3 protein: CASSYSVSGGTEAFF
CDR3 DNA: TGTGCCAGCAGTTACTCGGTCTCAGGTGGTACTGAAGCTTTCTTT

CDR3 length: 14
D gene: -
J gene: TRBJ2-7
V gene: TRBV5-1
clone size: -
CDR3 protein: CASSLEGRVDEQYF
CDR3 DNA: TGCGCCAGCAGCTTGGAGGGGAGAGTGGACGAGCAGTACTTC

CDR3 length: 16
D gene: -
J gene: TRBJ1-3
V gene: TRBV6-5
clone size: -
CDR3 protein: CASSYKEGSSGNTIYF
CDR3 DNA: TGTGCCAGCAGTTACAAAGAGGGAAGCTCTGGAAACACCATATATTTT

CDR3 length: 16
D gene: TRBD1
J gene: TRBJ2-6
V gene: TRBV25-1
clone size: -
CDR3 protein: CASSDRLISGANVLTF
CDR3 DNA: TGTGCCAGCTCGGACAGGCTAATCTCTGGGGCCAACGTCCTGACTTTC

CDR3 length: 14
D gene: -
J gene: TRBJ1-3
V gene: TRBV28
clone size: -
CDR3 protein: CASSFVTFGNTIYF
CDR3 DNA: TGTGCCAGCAGTTTCGTGACCTTTGGAAACACCATATATTTT

CDR3 length: 14
D gene: TRBD1
J gene: TRBJ2-3
V gene: TRBV18
clone size: -
CDR3 protein: CASSLRGSTDTQYF
CDR3 DNA: TGTGCCAGCTCACTCAGGGGGAGCACAGATACGCAGTATTTT

CDR3 length: 11
D gene: -
J gene: TRBJ1-2
V gene: TRBV30
clone size: few
CDR3 protein: CAWTSLDGYTF
CDR3 DNA: TGTGCCTGGACCAGCCTCGATGGCTACACCTTC

CDR3 length: 15
D gene: -
J gene: TRBJ1-1
V gene: TRBV4-3
clone size: -
CDR3 protein: CASSQNSGGNTEAFF
CDR3 DNA: TGCGCCAGCAGCCAGAACAGTGGCGGGAACACTGAAGCTTTCTTT

CDR3 length: 12
D gene: -
J gene: TRBJ2-7
V gene: TRBV6-6
clone size: -
CDR3 protein: CASSYTTREQYF
CDR3 DNA: TGTGCCAGCAGTTACACTACAAGGGAGCAGTACTTC

CDR3 length: 13
D gene: -
J gene: TRBJ1-3
V gene: TRBV7-8
clone size: once
CDR3 protein: CASNMDSGNTIYF
CDR3 DNA: TGTGCGAGCAATATGGACTCTGGAAACACCATATATTTT

CDR3 length: 15
D gene: -
J gene: TRBJ1-1
V gene: TRBV19
clone size: few
CDR3 protein: CASSISSTGLGEAFF
CDR3 DNA: TGTGCCAGTAGTATCAGCAGTACAGGGTTAGGTGAAGCTTTCTTT

CDR3 length: 15
D gene: -
J gene: TRBJ2-7
V gene: TRBV7-2
clone size: -
CDR3 protein: CASGPQKEETYEQYF
CDR3 DNA: TGTGCCAGCGGACCGCAAAAGGAAGAGACCTACGAGCAGTACTTC

CDR3 length: 18
D gene: TRBD1
J gene: TRBJ1-6
V gene: TRBV28
clone size: once
CDR3 protein: CASSLILGQVAYNSPLHF
CDR3 DNA: TGTGCCAGCAGTTTAATTTTAGGACAGGTAGCCTATAATTCACCCCTCCACTTT

CDR3 length: 12
D gene: TRBD2
J gene: TRBJ2-7
V gene: TRBV7-2
clone size: -
CDR3 protein: CASSRGAYEQYF
CDR3 DNA: TGTGCCAGCAGCCGGGGGGCCTACGAGCAGTACTTC

CDR3 length: 15
D gene: TRBD1
J gene: TRBJ1-4
V gene: TRBV7-2
clone size: -
CDR3 protein: CASSFIQGVNEKLFF
CDR3 DNA: TGTGCCAGCAGCTTCATACAGGGGGTTAATGAAAAACTGTTTTTT

CDR3 length: 13
D gene: -
J gene: TRBJ1-6
V gene: TRBV10-3
clone size: few
CDR3 protein: CAISEGGNSPLHF
CDR3 DNA: TGTGCCATCAGCGAGGGTGGTAATTCACCCCTCCACTTT

CDR3 length: 13
D gene: -
J gene: TRBJ2-7
V gene: TRBV29-1
clone size: -
CDR3 protein: CSVEDTENYEQYF
CDR3 DNA: TGCAGCGTTGAAGATACAGAAAACTACGAGCAGTACTTC

CDR3 length: 12
D gene: -
J gene: TRBJ2-7
V gene: TRBV7-2
clone size: -
CDR3 protein: CASSLFVYEQYF
CDR3 DNA: TGTGCCAGCAGCTTATTTGTTTACGAGCAGTACTTC

CDR3 length: 21
D gene: -
J gene: TRBJ1-5
V gene: TRBV30
clone size: many
CDR3 protein: CAWSVPGGDWWAGSGNQPQHF
CDR3 DNA: TGTGCCTGGAGTGTACCGGGCGGTGATTGGTGGGCAGGCTCAGGCAATCAGCCCCAGCATTTT

CDR3 length: 14
D gene: -
J gene: TRBJ2-7
V gene: TRBV11-2
clone size: -
CDR3 protein: CASGSGFGSYEQYF
CDR3 DNA: TGTGCCAGCGGATCAGGGTTCGGCTCCTACGAGCAGTACTTC

CDR3 length: 13
D gene: -
J gene: TRBJ1-2
V gene: TRBV5-1
clone size: -
CDR3 protein: CASSLRGHGGYTF
CDR3 DNA: TGCGCCAGCAGCTTGAGAGGGCACGGGGGCTACACCTTC

CDR3 length: 13
D gene: -
J gene: TRBJ1-2
V gene: TRBV5-1
clone size: -
CDR3 protein: CASSLVPGQGYTF
CDR3 DNA: TGCGCCAGCAGCTTGGTTCCGGGACAAGGCTACACCTTC

CDR3 length: 13
D gene: TRBD1
J gene: TRBJ1-1
V gene: TRBV10-2
clone size: -
CDR3 protein: CASTQGGATEAFF
CDR3 DNA: TGCGCCAGCACCCAGGGGGGGGCCACTGAAGCTTTCTTT

CDR3 length: 13
D gene: -
J gene: TRBJ2-1
V gene: TRBV7-2
clone size: -
CDR3 protein: CASSSGQRMKQFF
CDR3 DNA: TGTGCCAGCAGCTCGGGACAACGGATGAAGCAGTTCTTC